In its sample, the clone carrying this TCR beta chain was seen a few times. The CDR3 sequence is 13 residues long. The V gene's germline CDR1 is SNHLY and CDR2 FYNNEI. J was trimmed by 10 bases and V by 6 bases; bases with no gene match: 9. This record comes from a study of blood T cell repertoires in COVID-19. Across the study: Specimens from acute and convalescent COVID-19 originated in the United States, Italy and Spain.

The repertoire was sequenced with immunoSEQ multiplex PCR; TCRdb's copy has only in-frame clones and lacks some. The sample holds roughly 320,000 clones; 90% are singletons and the top ten take roughly 3.9%. The chain links TRBV2 to TRBJ1-1, with 9 bases identical to TRBD1. The receptor was derived from a woman aged 25 to 39 who had been exposed to COVID-19. The specimen sequenced was PBMCs or T cells enriched from blood (not recorded which). The CDR3 region is CASSEGQGRSAFF. For the CDR3, the DNA is TGTGCCAGCAGCGAGGGACAGGGAAGGTCAGCTTTCTTT.